Following are 7 T cell receptor beta chains from one sample sequenced in a study of cytomegalovirus exposure and HLA in healthy donors. Primers: 60 Vbeta forward and 13 Jbeta reverse. Sequenced by immunoSEQ multiplex PCR; TCRdb stores in-frame clones only, minus some. This repertoire shows 65,000 or so clones, 62% found once; its top ten account for about 3%. Source material: PBMCs. Source of these receptors: a young man in good health and CMV-seronegative.

The chain links TRBV5-6 to TRBJ1-2; tentative D call: TRBD1 (6 bases). The germline CDR1 and CDR2 sequences are SGHDT and YYEEEE. The germline V and J ends were trimmed by 0 bases and 4 bases, with 16 bases remaining between them. The CDR3 consists of 16 residues. CDR3 in DNA: TGTGCCAGCAGCTTGGCAATGGACAGTAAGATCTATGGCTACACCTTC. Protein sequence: CASSLAMDSKIYGYTF.

The chain couples TRBV11-2 to TRBJ2-1; TRBD1 might be the D (5 bases). This CDR3 contains 16 residues. V gave up 3 bases and J gave up 4 bases, with 16 bases separating them. CDR1 is SGHAT and CDR2 is FQNNGV in the germline V gene. CDR3 coding DNA: TGTGCCAGCAGCTTTACCGGACACATCTATTACAATGAGCAGTTCTTC. It encodes CASSFTGHIYYNEQFF.

The table lists this clone with a count of one. The gene calls are TRBV19 and TRBJ2-7; TRBD2 matches 8 bases. This CDR3 contains 14 residues. The junction had 9 bases not matched to a gene; V was cut back by 5 bases and J by 6 bases. Germline V CDR1 and CDR2: LNHDA, SQIVND (reference sequence). The CDR3 is CASSPRTSRGEQYF. DNA for the CDR3: TGTGCCAGTAGTCCCCGGACTAGCCGAGGCGAGCAGTACTTC.

The chain joins TRBV29-1 to TRBJ2-3; D remains unclear. Germline V gives CDR1 SQVTM, CDR2 ANQGSEA. The CDR3 has 13 amino acids. V was pared by 2 bases and J by 7 bases, with 13 bases between. Here the CDR3 reads CSVETTPRNTQYF. CDR3 coding DNA: TGCAGCGTTGAAACTACACCACGTAATACGCAGTATTTT.

V gene TRBV7-2 combines with J gene TRBJ2-3, with 11 bases lining up with TRBD2. V trimming: 1 base; J trimming: 6 bases; junction bases outside the gene matches: 3. The CDR3 sequence is 15 residues long. The germline CDR1 and CDR2 sequences are SGHTA and FQGNSA. This CDR3 reads CASSLDPSGGDTQYF. The DNA for the CDR3 is TGTGCCAGCAGCTTAGACCCTAGCGGGGGGGATACGCAGTATTTT.

This clone was seen a handful of times. The V gene is TRBV2, the J gene TRBJ2-1; D might be TRBD2 (5 bases). The CDR3 sequence is 14 residues long. Germline lookup yields CDR1 SNHLY and CDR2 FYNNEI. Deletions cut 3 bases from V and 5 bases from J, with 11 bases between. CDR3 DNA sequence: TGTGCCAGCAGTGATGGCCTAGCTAACAATGAGCAGTTCTTC. This translates into CASSDGLANNEQFF.

The rearrangement links TRBV15 to TRBJ2-5; the D is unclear. Germline CDR1 is LNHNV and CDR2 is YYDKDF (reference sequence). The CDR3 sequence is 12 residues long. The V end lost 0 bases, the J end lost 4 bases, and 3 bases lay between the germline ends. The CDR3 DNA follows: TGTGCCACCAGCAGAGACAGAGAGACCCAGTACTTC. Residues: CATSRDRETQYF.